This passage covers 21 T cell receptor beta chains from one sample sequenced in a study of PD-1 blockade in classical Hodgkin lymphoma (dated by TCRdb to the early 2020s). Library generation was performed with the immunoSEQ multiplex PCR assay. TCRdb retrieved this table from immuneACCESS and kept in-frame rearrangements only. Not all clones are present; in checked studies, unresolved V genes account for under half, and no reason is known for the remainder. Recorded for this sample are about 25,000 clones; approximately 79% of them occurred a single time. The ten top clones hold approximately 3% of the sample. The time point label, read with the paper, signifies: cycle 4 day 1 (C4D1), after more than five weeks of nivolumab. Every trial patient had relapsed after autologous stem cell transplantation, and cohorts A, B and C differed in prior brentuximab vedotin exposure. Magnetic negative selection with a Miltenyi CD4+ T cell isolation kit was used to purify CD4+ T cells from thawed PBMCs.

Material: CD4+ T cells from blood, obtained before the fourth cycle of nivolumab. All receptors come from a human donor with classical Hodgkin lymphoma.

In DNA form, the CDR3 reads TGTGCCAGCAGTACTCTAGGTGGGGATACGCAGTATTTT. Its protein product is CASSTLGGDTQYF. This chain joins TRBV27 and TRBJ2-3; D call uncertain. The ends were cut back, 5 bases at V and 6 bases at J, with 12 bases in the middle. Germline V gene data show CDR1 as MNHEY and CDR2 as SMNVEV (reference sequence). The CDR3 is 13 residues long.

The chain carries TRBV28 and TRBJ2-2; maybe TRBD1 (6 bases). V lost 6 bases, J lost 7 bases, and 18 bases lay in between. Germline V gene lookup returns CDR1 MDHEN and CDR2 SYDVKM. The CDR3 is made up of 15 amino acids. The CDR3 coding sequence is TGTGCCAGCAGCCCCCCAGGGGCGCAGGACGGGGAGCTGTTTTTT. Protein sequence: CASSPPGAQDGELFF.

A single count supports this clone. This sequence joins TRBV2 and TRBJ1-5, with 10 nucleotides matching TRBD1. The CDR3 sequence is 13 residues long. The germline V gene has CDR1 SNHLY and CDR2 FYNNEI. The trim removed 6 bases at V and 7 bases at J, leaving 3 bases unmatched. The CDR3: CASRGQGSQPQHF. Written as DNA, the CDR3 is TGTGCCAGCAGGGGACAGGGGTCCCAGCCCCAGCATTTT.

CDR3 amino acids: CASSWSGTAGANVLTF. The CDR3 coding sequence is TGTGCCAGCAGCTGGTCCGGGACGGCTGGGGCCAACGTCCTGACTTTC. This chain links TRBV11-3 with TRBJ2-6; either TRBD1 or TRBD2 may fit D (5 bases each). With 4 bases removed from V and 2 bases from J, the gap between germline ends came to 12 bases. The V gene's germline CDR1 is SGHNT and CDR2 YENEEA. The CDR3 spans 16 residues.

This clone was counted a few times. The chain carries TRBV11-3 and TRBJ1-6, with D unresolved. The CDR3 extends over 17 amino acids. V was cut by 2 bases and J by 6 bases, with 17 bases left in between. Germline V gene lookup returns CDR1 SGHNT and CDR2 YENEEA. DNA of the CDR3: TGTGCCAGCAGCTTACATGACTGGGCAGTCCGTAATTCACCCCTCCACTTT. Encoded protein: CASSLHDWAVRNSPLHF.

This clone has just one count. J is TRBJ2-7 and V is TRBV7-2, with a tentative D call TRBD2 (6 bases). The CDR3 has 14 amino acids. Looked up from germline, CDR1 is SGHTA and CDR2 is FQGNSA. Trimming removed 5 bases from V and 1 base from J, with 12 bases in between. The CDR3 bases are TGTGCCAGCAGCCAGGACTACCGATCCTACGAGCAGTACTTC. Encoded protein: CASSQDYRSYEQYF. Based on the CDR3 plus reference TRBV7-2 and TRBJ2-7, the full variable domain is GAGVSQSPSNKVTEKGKDVELRCDPISGHTALYWYRQSLGQGLEFLIYFQGNSAPDKSGLPSDRFSAERTGGSVSTLTIQRTQQEDSAVYLCASSQDYRSYEQYFGPGTRLTVT.

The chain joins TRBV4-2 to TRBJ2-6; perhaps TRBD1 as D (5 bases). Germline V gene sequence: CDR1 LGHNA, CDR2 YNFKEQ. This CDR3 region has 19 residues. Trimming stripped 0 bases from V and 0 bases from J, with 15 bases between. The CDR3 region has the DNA TGTGCCAGCAGCCAAGAAGGGGCCAGGGTCGTCTCTGGGGCCAACGTCCTGACTTTC. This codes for CASSQEGARVVSGANVLTF.

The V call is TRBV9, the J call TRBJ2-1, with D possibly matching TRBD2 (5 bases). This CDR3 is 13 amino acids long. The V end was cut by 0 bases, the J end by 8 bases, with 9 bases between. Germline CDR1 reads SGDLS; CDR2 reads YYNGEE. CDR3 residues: CASSVGGGYEQFF. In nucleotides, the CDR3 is TGTGCCAGCAGCGTAGGCGGAGGCTATGAGCAGTTCTTC.

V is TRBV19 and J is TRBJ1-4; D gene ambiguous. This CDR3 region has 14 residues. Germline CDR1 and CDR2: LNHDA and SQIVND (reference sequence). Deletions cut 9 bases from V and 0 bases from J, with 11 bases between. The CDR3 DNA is TGTGCCAGCTGGCCCGGGTCAACTAATGAAAAACTGTTTTTT. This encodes CASWPGSTNEKLFF.

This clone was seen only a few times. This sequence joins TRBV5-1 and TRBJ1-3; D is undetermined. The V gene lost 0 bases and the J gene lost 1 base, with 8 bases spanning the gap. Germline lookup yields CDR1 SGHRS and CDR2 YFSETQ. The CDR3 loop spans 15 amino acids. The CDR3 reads CASSLVTGSGNTIYF. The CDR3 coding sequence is TGCGCCAGCAGCTTGGTAACCGGGTCTGGAAACACCATATATTTT.

CDR3 amino acids: CASSPWVQGVGTGELFF. The CDR3 region has the DNA TGCGCCAGCAGCCCTTGGGTTCAGGGGGTAGGCACCGGGGAGCTGTTTTTT. The V and J genes are TRBV4-3 and TRBJ2-2; 7 bases align to TRBD1. Germline CDR1 and CDR2: LGHNA and YSLEER. Trimming took 4 bases from V and 4 from J; bases not matched to a gene: 12. This CDR3 spans 17 amino acids.

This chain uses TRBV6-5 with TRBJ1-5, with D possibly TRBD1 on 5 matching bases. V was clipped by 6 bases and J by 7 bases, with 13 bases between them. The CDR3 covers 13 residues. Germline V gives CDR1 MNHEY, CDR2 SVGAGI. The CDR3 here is CASSPGHTQPQHF. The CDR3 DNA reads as TGTGCCAGCAGCCCCGGACACACGCAGCCCCAGCATTTT.

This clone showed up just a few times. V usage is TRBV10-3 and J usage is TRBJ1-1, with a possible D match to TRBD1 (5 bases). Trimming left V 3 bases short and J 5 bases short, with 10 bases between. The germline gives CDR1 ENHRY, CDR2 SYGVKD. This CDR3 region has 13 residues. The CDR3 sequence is CAISENEGTEAFF. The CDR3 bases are TGTGCCATCAGTGAAAATGAGGGGACTGAAGCTTTCTTT.

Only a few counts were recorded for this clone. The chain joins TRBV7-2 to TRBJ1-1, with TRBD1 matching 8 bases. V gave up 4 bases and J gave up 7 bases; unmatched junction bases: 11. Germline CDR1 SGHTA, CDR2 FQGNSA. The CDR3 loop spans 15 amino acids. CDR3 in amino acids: CASSWRDRIGGEAFF. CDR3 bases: TGTGCCAGCAGCTGGCGGGACAGGATTGGGGGTGAAGCTTTCTTT.

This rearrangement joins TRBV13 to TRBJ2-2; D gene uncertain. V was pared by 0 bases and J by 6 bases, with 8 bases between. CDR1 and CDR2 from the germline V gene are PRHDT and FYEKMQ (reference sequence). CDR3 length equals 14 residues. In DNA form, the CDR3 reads TGTGCCAGCAGCTTAGGGGAGACTCCCGGGGAGCTGTTTTTT. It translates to CASSLGETPGELFF.

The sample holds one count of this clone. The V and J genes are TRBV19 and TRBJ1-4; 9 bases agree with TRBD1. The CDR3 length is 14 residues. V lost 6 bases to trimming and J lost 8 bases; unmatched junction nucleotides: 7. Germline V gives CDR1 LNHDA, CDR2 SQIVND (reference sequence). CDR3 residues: CASRNTGGGEKLFF. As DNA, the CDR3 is TGTGCCAGTAGAAATACAGGGGGCGGCGAAAAACTGTTTTTT.

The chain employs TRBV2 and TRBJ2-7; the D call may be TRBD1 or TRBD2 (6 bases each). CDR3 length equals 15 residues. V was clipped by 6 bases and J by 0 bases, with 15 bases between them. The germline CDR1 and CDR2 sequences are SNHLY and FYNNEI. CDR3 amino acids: CASRASRDISYEQYF. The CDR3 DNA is TGTGCCAGCAGGGCCTCGCGGGACATCTCCTACGAGCAGTACTTC.

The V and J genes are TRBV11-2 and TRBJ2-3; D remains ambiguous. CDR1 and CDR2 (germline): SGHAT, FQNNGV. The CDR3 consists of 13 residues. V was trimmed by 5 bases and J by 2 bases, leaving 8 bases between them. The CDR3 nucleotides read TGTGCCAGCAGCCGAGCCCTCACAGATACGCAGTATTTT. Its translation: CASSRALTDTQYF. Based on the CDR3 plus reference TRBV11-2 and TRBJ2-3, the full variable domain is EAGVAQSPRYKIIEKRQSVAFWCNPISGHATLYWYQQILGQGPKLLIQFQNNGVVDDSQLPKDRFSAERLKGVDSTLKIQPAKLEDSAVYLCASSRALTDTQYFGPGTRLTVL.

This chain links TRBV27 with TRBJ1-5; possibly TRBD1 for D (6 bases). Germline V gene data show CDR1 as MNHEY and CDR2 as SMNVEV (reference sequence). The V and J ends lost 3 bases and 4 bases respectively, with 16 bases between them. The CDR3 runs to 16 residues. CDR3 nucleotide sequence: TGTGCCAGCAGTTTGACAGGATGGGGCCGAAATCAGCCCCAGCATTTT. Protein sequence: CASSLTGWGRNQPQHF.

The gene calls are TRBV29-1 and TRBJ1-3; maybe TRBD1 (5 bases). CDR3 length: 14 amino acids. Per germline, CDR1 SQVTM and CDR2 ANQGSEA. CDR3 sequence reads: CRSLGLNTGNTIYF. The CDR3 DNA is TGCAGGTCTTTGGGACTTAACACTGGAAACACCATATATTTT.

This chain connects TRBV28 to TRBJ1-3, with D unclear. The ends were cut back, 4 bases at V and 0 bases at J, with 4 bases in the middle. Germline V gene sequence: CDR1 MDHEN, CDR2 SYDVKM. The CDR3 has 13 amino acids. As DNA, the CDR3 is TGTGCCAGCAGTTCCGGCTCTGGAAACACCATATATTTT. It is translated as CASSSGSGNTIYF.